This entry lists 15 T cell receptor beta chains sequenced from one sample in a study of T cells in Graves' hyperthyroidism and ophthalmopathy. Amplified TCR beta CDR3 regions derived from RNA transcripts. HTBI primers were used for first-round RT-PCR of the TCR CDR3. TCRdb called the multiplex PCR reads again in MiXCR, with one record for every CDR3 protein. The profile covers hundreds of thousands of distinct CDR3 sequences, with about 17% appearing a single time and over 15% taken by the ten largest. The specimen sequenced was blood. These TCRs come from a woman in her 50s with Graves' hyperthyroidism that later progressed to Graves' ophthalmopathy.

The J gene is TRBJ2-3, the V gene TRBV6-2 or TRBV6-3, with D unclear. V shed 2 bases and J shed 2 bases, with 8 bases lying between them. Germline-derived CDR1 and CDR2 are MNHEY and SVGEGT. The CDR3 has 14 amino acids. This CDR3 reads CASSYPQATDTQYF. The CDR3, as DNA: TGTGCCAGCAGTTACCCCCAGGCCACAGATACGCAGTATTTT.

This clonotype occurred a few times. The chain recombines TRBV27 with TRBJ1-5; a weak D match, TRBD1 (6 bases). The germline CDR1 and CDR2 sequences are MNHEY and SMNVEV (reference sequence). The CDR3 consists of 14 residues. The germline V and J ends were trimmed by 6 bases and 6 bases, with 15 bases remaining between them. CDR3 sequence: CASRPTGTLQPQHF. CDR3 nucleotides: TGTGCCAGCAGACCCACAGGGACCCTTCAGCCCCAGCATTTT.

This clonotype came up a few times. The chain joins TRBV19 to TRBJ2-1; no firm D call. The germline V and J ends were trimmed by 1 base and 2 bases, with 6 bases remaining between them. CDR1 and CDR2 from the germline V gene are LNHDA and SQIVND (reference sequence). This CDR3 has 14 residues. CDR3 coding DNA: TGTGCCAGTAGTATAGGAAGCCCCTACAATGAGCAGTTCTTC. Translated, it gives CASSIGSPYNEQFF. Looking up the rest from reference TRBV19 and TRBJ2-1 gives the full variable domain: DGGITQSPKYLFRKEGQNVTLSCEQNLNHDAMYWYRQDPGQGLRLIYYSQIVNDFQKGDIAEGYSVSREKKESFPLTVTSAQKNPTAFYLCASSIGSPYNEQFFGPGTRLTVL.

This clonotype was counted many times. This sequence joins TRBV12-3 or TRBV12-4 and TRBJ2-7; maybe TRBD1 (6 bases). CDR3 length: 15 amino acids. The ends were cut back, 5 bases at V and 2 bases at J, with 16 bases in the middle. CDR3 region: CASSRRGRGAYEQYF. As DNA, the CDR3 is TGTGCCAGCAGTCGTAGGGGCAGGGGAGCCTACGAGCAGTACTTC.

This sequence joins TRBV24-1 and TRBJ1-2, with D tentatively TRBD1 (5 bases). V was trimmed by 3 bases and J by 8 bases, leaving 18 bases between them. This CDR3 is 15 amino acids long. CDR1 is KGHDR and CDR2 is SFDVKD in the germline V gene. CDR3 protein: CATSDPQRGSWGYTF. The CDR3 region has the DNA TGTGCCACCAGTGATCCCCAACGGGGCTCTTGGGGCTACACCTTC.

This clonotype has ten or more counts. The rearrangement uses TRBV2 and TRBJ2-3; TRBD2 agrees at 11 bases. From germline, CDR1 is SNHLY and CDR2 FYNNEI. The CDR3 runs 16 residues. V lost 8 bases and J lost 0; bases outside the gene matches: 7. The CDR3 DNA reads as TGTGCCAGCGATAGCGGGGGGGCCCGGAGCACAGATACGCAGTATTTT. Its protein is CASDSGGARSTDTQYF.

Only a few counts were recorded for this clonotype. The chain combines TRBV3-1 with TRBJ2-3; 12 bases line up with TRBD2. Germline V gene lookup returns CDR1 LGHDT and CDR2 YNNKEL (reference sequence). The CDR3 is 15 amino acids. The trim removed 5 bases at V and 4 bases at J, leaving 4 bases unmatched. The CDR3 reads CASSKTSGGADTQYF. CDR3 sequence (DNA): TGTGCCAGCAGCAAGACTAGCGGGGGAGCAGATACGCAGTATTTT.

This clonotype showed up just a few times. The V gene is TRBV5-1, the J gene TRBJ2-7; D could derive from TRBD1 or TRBD2 (5 bases each). Trimming stripped 4 bases from V and 6 bases from J, with 23 bases between. The CDR3 covers 16 residues. Germline loops: CDR1 SGHRS, CDR2 YFSETQ. The CDR3 nucleotides read TGCGCCAGCAGCCTGGGGGTGGGCAAGGCTGGTGGCGAGCAGTACTTC. Translated, it gives CASSLGVGKAGGEQYF.

This clonotype has ten or more counts. The genes are TRBV5-1 and TRBJ1-4; a possible D gene is TRBD1 (6 bases). CDR3 size: 16 residues. Per germline, CDR1 SGHRS and CDR2 YFSETQ. The V end lost 0 bases, the J end lost 4 bases, and 13 bases lay between the germline ends. CDR3 nucleotide sequence: TGCGCCAGCAGCTTGGCGTCGACAGGATTTAATGAAAAACTGTTTTTT. Encoded protein: CASSLASTGFNEKLFF.

There are many counts of this clonotype. The V and J genes are TRBV5-1 and TRBJ2-1; D possibly corresponds to TRBD2 (5 bases). The ends were cut back, 4 bases at V and 9 bases at J, with 17 bases in the middle. CDR1 and CDR2 from the germline V gene are SGHRS and YFSETQ. This CDR3 has 14 amino acids. The CDR3: CASSPGVRSGEQFF. CDR3 sequence (DNA): TGCGCCAGCAGCCCCGGAGTGCGGAGCGGTGAGCAGTTCTTC.

The genes are TRBV6-9 and TRBJ1-1, with D unclear. Trimming left V 3 bases short and J 0 bases short, with 14 bases between. This CDR3 has 16 residues. CDR1 is MNHGY and CDR2 is SVAAGI in the germline V gene. CDR3 in DNA: TGTGCCAGCAGTTACCCCACCCGGACTATGAACACTGAAGCTTTCTTT. This encodes CASSYPTRTMNTEAFF.

This clonotype showed up many times. The J gene is TRBJ1-3, the V gene TRBV3-1; TRBD1 matches 8 bases. The germline CDR1 and CDR2 sequences are LGHDT and YNNKEL (reference sequence). J lost 2 bases, V lost 3 bases, and 3 bases had no gene match. The CDR3 spans 15 residues. CDR3 protein: CASSHRQGTGNTIYF. The CDR3 DNA follows: TGTGCCAGCAGCCACAGACAGGGGACTGGAAACACCATATATTTT.

This clonotype was counted at least ten times. One end of the junction varies from germline; a read error may be responsible. The chain has TRBV6-1 and TRBJ1-5; tentatively, D is TRBD1 (5 bases). Germline-derived CDR1 and CDR2 are MNHNS and SASEGT. The CDR3 is made up of 15 amino acids. The CDR3 DNA reads TGCGCCAGCAGTGAAGGGGTCACTTCGACTCAGCCCCAGCATTTT. It codes for CASSEGVTSTQPQHF.

This chain joins TRBV5-1 and TRBJ2-2; a weak D match, TRBD1 (6 bases). Per germline, CDR1 SGHRS and CDR2 YFSETQ. Trimming removed 0 bases from V and 0 bases from J, with 9 bases in between. This CDR3 comprises 16 residues. The CDR3 DNA reads as TGCGCCAGCAGCTTGGAACAGGGTACGAACACCGGGGAGCTGTTTTTT. Encoded protein: CASSLEQGTNTGELFF.

This clonotype has a handful of counts. The chain recombines TRBV20-1 with TRBJ2-2; no clear D gene. The CDR3 runs to 14 residues. Germline assignment: CDR1 DFQATT and CDR2 SNEGSKA (reference sequence). Trimming pared 6 bases from V and 3 bases from J, leaving 14 bases between. CDR3: CSAQSPFDTGELFF. The CDR3, as DNA: TGCAGTGCCCAGTCGCCCTTTGACACCGGGGAGCTGTTTTTT.